This TCR beta chain was recovered during a study of blood T cell repertoires in COVID-19. Study-wide context: Sources were T cells, B-cell-depleted T cells, or PBMCs; the material itself was cDNA or gDNA.

This CDR3 has 12 amino acids. Trimming took off 4 bases at V and 8 bases at J, with 9 bases between the two ends. Germline V gene lookup returns CDR1 LGHDT and CDR2 YNNKEL (reference sequence). Original handling: Nucleated cell counts were estimated from reference gene primer amplification. The protocol was immunoSEQ multiplex PCR, while the TCRdb copy is restricted to in-frame clones and leaves out a portion. Clone size and V and J calls were adopted from that table, with D and trimming inferred from the DNA. Of around 300,000 clones listed, 70% to 90% are singletons. The source material was peripheral blood. The gene calls are TRBV3-1 (or the pseudogene TRBV3-2) and TRBJ2-1; D is undetermined. This TCR was recovered from a man between 18 and 35 years old with active or convalescent COVID-19. The CDR3 reads CASSPHRDEQFF. The CDR3 coding sequence is TGTGCCAGCAGCCCCCATCGGGATGAGCAGTTCTTC.